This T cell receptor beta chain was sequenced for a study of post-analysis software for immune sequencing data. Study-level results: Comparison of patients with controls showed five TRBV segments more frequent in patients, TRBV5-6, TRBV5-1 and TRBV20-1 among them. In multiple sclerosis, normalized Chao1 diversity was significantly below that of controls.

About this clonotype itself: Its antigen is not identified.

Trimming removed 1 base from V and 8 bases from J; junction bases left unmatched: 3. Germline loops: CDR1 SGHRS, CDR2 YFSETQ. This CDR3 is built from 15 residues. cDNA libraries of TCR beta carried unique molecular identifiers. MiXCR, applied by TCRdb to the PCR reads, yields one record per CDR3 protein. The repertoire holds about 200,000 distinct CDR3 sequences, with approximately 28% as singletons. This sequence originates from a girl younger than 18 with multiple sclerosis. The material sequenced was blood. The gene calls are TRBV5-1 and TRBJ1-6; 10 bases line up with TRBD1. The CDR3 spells CASSLPGTGDSPLHF. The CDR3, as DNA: TGCGCCAGCAGCTTGCCCGGGACAGGGGATTCACCCCTCCACTTT.